Sequencing of this T cell receptor beta chain was carried out in a study of identical twins. This CDR3 spans 11 amino acids. V dropped 6 bases and J dropped 8 bases, with 10 bases sitting between them. This clonotype was recorded at least ten times. TCRdb re-derived calls from the 5' RACE reads in MiXCR, one entry per CDR3 protein. The sample contains hundreds of thousands of distinct CDR3 sequences, around 20% of which appear only once. The sample also formed part of further work on T cells expressing NK-cell markers.

The receptor was isolated from a woman between 18 and 29 years old in good health. Material: PBMCs. The J gene is TRBJ1-1, the V gene TRBV12-3 or TRBV12-4; D is possibly TRBD1 (5 bases). The CDR3 is CASSPWGEAFF. CDR3 coding DNA: TGTGCCAGCAGCCCCTGGGGCGAAGCTTTCTTT.